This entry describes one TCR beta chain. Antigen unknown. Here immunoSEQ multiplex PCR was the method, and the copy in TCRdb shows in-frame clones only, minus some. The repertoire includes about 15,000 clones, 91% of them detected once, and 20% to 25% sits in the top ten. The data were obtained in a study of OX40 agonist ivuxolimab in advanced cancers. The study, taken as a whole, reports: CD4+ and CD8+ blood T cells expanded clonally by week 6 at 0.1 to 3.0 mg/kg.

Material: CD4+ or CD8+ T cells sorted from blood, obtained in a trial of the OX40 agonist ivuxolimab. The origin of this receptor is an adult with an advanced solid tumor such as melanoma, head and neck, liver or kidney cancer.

The CDR3 nucleotides read TGTGCCAGCAGTCTAATAGGGCCCCAGCATTTT. Its protein is CASSLIGPQHF. The chain is built from TRBV6-5 and TRBJ1-5; D unresolved. The CDR3 contains 11 residues. Trimming shortened V by 5 bases and J by 9 bases, and 8 bases separated the two germline ends. Germline CDR1 is MNHEY and CDR2 is SVGAGI.